A single sample is the source of the 26 T cell receptor beta chains below, sequenced in a study of T-cell reconstitution after alpha-beta-depleted transplantation in children. The TCRbeta library was prepared with unique molecular identifiers. TCRdb fed the PCR reads into MiXCR, producing one record per CDR3 protein. The repertoire holds some 290,000 distinct CDR3 sequences, with around 25% as singletons. This material consisted of PBMCs, mostly from graft donor cells, taken 180 days after TCRalphabeta/CD19-depleted stem cell transplant. The receptors shown here come from a male patient aged 10 to 17 who had a stem cell transplant for acute lymphoblastic leukemia, so the T cells may come from the graft donor.

This sequence joins TRBV20-1 and TRBJ1-3; maybe TRBD1 (5 bases). Germline loops: CDR1 DFQATT, CDR2 SNEGSKA (reference sequence). The CDR3 sequence is 15 residues long. V gave up 3 bases and J gave up 0 bases, with 12 bases separating them. The CDR3 DNA reads TGCAGTGCTAGTGGAGGGACCAGCTCTGGAAACACCATATATTTT. This translates into CSASGGTSSGNTIYF.

The chain is built from TRBV28 and TRBJ2-7; 9 nucleotides agree with TRBD1. V lost 5 bases and J lost 2; bases outside the gene matches: 16. Per germline, CDR1 MDHEN and CDR2 SYDVKM. The CDR3 spans 18 residues. The CDR3 nucleotides are TGTGCCAGCAGTAACCCCCTACAGGGGGCTCGGCTAACCTACGAGCAGTACTTC. Amino acids: CASSNPLQGARLTYEQYF. Filled out from reference TRBV28 and TRBJ2-7, the complete variable domain reads DVKVTQSSRYLVKRTGEKVFLECVQDMDHENMFWYRQDPGLGLRLIYFSYDVKMKEKGDIPEGYSVSREKKERFSLILESASTNQTSMYLCASSNPLQGARLTYEQYFGPGTRLTVT.

The chain carries TRBV4-1 and TRBJ2-1, with 13 bases lining up with TRBD2. Germline assignment: CDR1 MGHRA and CDR2 YSYEKL. The CDR3 contains 19 residues. J was trimmed by 4 bases and V by 3 bases; bases with no gene match: 12. The DNA of the CDR3 is TGCGCCAGCAGCCACCATCCTCTGACTAGCGGGAGGAAGTACAATGAGCAGTTCTTC. Translation gives CASSHHPLTSGRKYNEQFF.

The chain joins TRBV7-3 to TRBJ2-1; no clear D gene. The V and J ends lost 5 bases and 4 bases respectively, with 15 bases between them. The CDR3 sequence is 15 residues long. Per germline, CDR1 SGHTA and CDR2 FQGTGA. CDR3 bases: TGTGCCAGCAGCCCAGTCGAGGCCGGGTACAATGAGCAGTTCTTC. Translation: CASSPVEAGYNEQFF.

The genes are TRBV28 and TRBJ2-3, with D perhaps assigned TRBD1 or TRBD2 (5 bases each). V lost 3 bases, J lost 6 bases, and 19 bases lay in between. The CDR3 loop spans 16 amino acids. Germline V gene sequence: CDR1 MDHEN, CDR2 SYDVKM. The DNA of the CDR3 is TGTGCCAGCAGTTTCGGGACCCTCGAACATACCGATACGCAGTATTTT. It codes for CASSFGTLEHTDTQYF.

V and J are TRBV7-2 and TRBJ2-1; a weak D match, TRBD2 (5 bases). From germline, CDR1 is SGHTA and CDR2 FQGNSA. Deletions cut 6 bases from V and 3 bases from J, with 15 bases between. CDR3 size: 15 residues. The CDR3, as DNA: TGTGCCAGCAGATCCCGGGGATCAGACTACAATGAGCAGTTCTTC. This codes for CASRSRGSDYNEQFF.

This clonotype was seen a handful of times. The V call is TRBV7-6, the J call TRBJ2-1, with TRBD2 identical over 12 bases. The CDR3 spans 19 residues. With 5 bases clipped from V and 2 bases from J, the junction kept 13 bases outside the gene matches. CDR1 SGHVS and CDR2 FNYEAQ come from the germline V gene. The CDR3 DNA is TGTGCCAGCAGCCCCGGACTAGCGGGACCCGTTTTCCCCTACAATGAGCAGTTCTTC. Translating gives CASSPGLAGPVFPYNEQFF.

V usage is TRBV6-5 and J usage is TRBJ1-1, with D possibly TRBD1 on 5 matching bases. Germline V gives CDR1 MNHEY, CDR2 SVGAGI. Trimming shortened V by 2 bases and J by 5 bases, and 12 bases separated the two germline ends. The CDR3 has 14 amino acids. The CDR3 loop reads CASSYRGGRTEAFF. The CDR3 bases are TGTGCCAGCAGTTACAGGGGAGGGAGGACTGAAGCTTTCTTT.

The rearrangement links TRBV4-1 to TRBJ2-2, with 7 bases lining up with TRBD1. The V gene end was trimmed by 1 base and the J gene end by 4 bases; junction bases not matched to a gene: 6. Germline CDR1 MGHRA, CDR2 YSYEKL. The CDR3 extends over 16 amino acids. The CDR3 loop is CASSQVRGLGTGELFF. The CDR3 DNA is TGCGCCAGCAGCCAAGTGAGGGGGCTTGGCACCGGGGAGCTGTTTTTT.

The table lists this clonotype with a count of one. The CDR3 nucleotides read TGCAGTGCGATCAGACTAGCGGGGTTTTACAATGAGCAGTTCTTC. This encodes CSAIRLAGFYNEQFF. The chain carries TRBV20-1 and TRBJ2-1; 11 nucleotides agree with TRBD2. Germline V lookup: CDR1 DFQATT, CDR2 SNEGSKA (reference sequence). The CDR3 consists of 15 residues. V gave up 6 bases and J gave up 4 bases; unmatched junction bases: 8.

This clonotype was picked up a small number of times. The gene calls are TRBV20-1 and TRBJ1-2; the match to TRBD1 covers 8 bases. J was trimmed by 4 bases and V by 3 bases; bases with no gene match: 10. From germline, CDR1 is DFQATT and CDR2 SNEGSKA (reference sequence). The CDR3 has 15 residues. In DNA, the CDR3 is TGCAGTGCTAGTGGTGACAGGGGAAGGGGCTATGGCTACACCTTC. This translates into CSASGDRGRGYGYTF.

This clonotype turned up a few times. The chain joins TRBV12-5 to TRBJ2-5; D is ambiguous. The CDR3 spans 16 residues. CDR1 LGHNT and CDR2 FRNRAP come from the germline V gene. Trimming took off 0 bases at V and 5 bases at J, with 16 bases between the two ends. Here the CDR3 reads CASGLVLGQRTETQYF. The CDR3 DNA reads TGTGCTAGTGGTTTGGTCTTAGGGCAGAGGACGGAGACCCAGTACTTC.

The V and J genes are TRBV6-1 and TRBJ1-6; D perhaps matches TRBD1 (5 bases). The ends were cut back, 7 bases at V and 8 bases at J, with 15 bases in the middle. CDR3 length equals 14 residues. CDR1 is MNHNS and CDR2 is SASEGT in the germline V gene. This CDR3 is CASNPGTRDSPLHF. The CDR3 DNA follows: TGTGCCAGCAATCCCGGGACGAGAGATTCACCCCTCCACTTT.

This clonotype appeared a few times. CDR3 region: CASSQGNRGTGELFF. CDR3 nucleotides: TGCGCCAGCAGCCAAGGAAACAGAGGGACCGGGGAGCTGTTTTTT. The chain has TRBV4-1 and TRBJ2-2; D perhaps matches TRBD2 (5 bases). Per the germline V gene, CDR1 is MGHRA and CDR2 is YSYEKL. V was pared by 1 base and J by 5 bases, with 11 bases between. The CDR3 consists of 15 residues.

This clonotype was detected only a few times. The rearrangement links TRBV20-1 to TRBJ1-3; the D is unclear. Germline loops: CDR1 DFQATT, CDR2 SNEGSKA (reference sequence). CDR3 length equals 13 residues. Trimming stripped 1 base from V and 2 bases from J, with 6 bases between. This CDR3 reads CSARVGPGNTIYF. In nucleotides, the CDR3 is TGCAGTGCTAGAGTGGGTCCTGGAAACACCATATATTTT.

In its sample, this clonotype was seen a few times. The chain combines TRBV20-1 with TRBJ2-3; no reliable D call. V lost 5 bases and J 3 bases, leaving 3 bases between the germline ends. Germline CDR1 reads DFQATT; CDR2 reads SNEGSKA (reference sequence). The CDR3 spans 10 residues. This CDR3 reads CSAATDTQYF. CDR3 DNA: TGCAGTGCTGCGACAGATACGCAGTATTTT.

CDR3 residues: CASSATGWGETQYF. The CDR3 DNA reads TGCGCCAGCAGCGCGACAGGGTGGGGAGAGACCCAGTACTTC. V gene TRBV5-1 combines with J gene TRBJ2-5, with 7 nucleotides matching TRBD1. The CDR3 extends over 14 amino acids. The junction had 7 bases not matched to a gene; V was cut back by 4 bases and J by 4 bases. Germline values: CDR1 SGHRS, CDR2 YFSETQ.

The V and J genes are TRBV5-1 and TRBJ2-6; D gene uncertain. CDR1 and CDR2 from the germline V gene are SGHRS and YFSETQ. CDR3 length equals 16 residues. V lost 4 bases, J lost 0 bases, and 11 bases lay in between. CDR3 amino acids: CASSNQASSGANVLTF. DNA for the CDR3: TGCGCCAGCAGCAATCAGGCCAGCTCTGGGGCCAACGTCCTGACTTTC.

The chain uses TRBV4-2 and TRBJ2-7; weak D call: TRBD2 (6 bases). The CDR3 is 14 residues long. In germline, CDR1 is LGHNA, CDR2 YNFKEQ. Trimming removed 1 base from V and 2 bases from J, with 9 bases in between. Written as DNA, the CDR3 is TGTGCCAGCAGCCAAGTCGGGAGCCCCTACGAGCAGTACTTC. The encoded protein is CASSQVGSPYEQYF.

The V and J genes are TRBV20-1 and TRBJ2-7; D ambiguous. Germline lookup yields CDR1 DFQATT and CDR2 SNEGSKA (reference sequence). Between the trimmed V and J ends, which lost 5 bases and 7 bases, there was a span of 21 bases. The CDR3 has 14 amino acids. The CDR3 region is CSAPPPGLIGEQYF. CDR3 in DNA: TGCAGTGCTCCCCCCCCCGGGCTGATAGGAGAGCAGTACTTC.

The CDR3 region has the DNA TGTGCCAGCAGCCAGGACCACTCCTACAATGAGCAGTTCTTC. This gives the protein CASSQDHSYNEQFF. The V and J genes are TRBV11-2 and TRBJ2-1; D unresolved. The germline V and J ends were trimmed by 5 bases and 0 bases, with 8 bases remaining between them. The CDR3 loop spans 14 amino acids. Germline V gives CDR1 SGHAT, CDR2 FQNNGV.

The chain combines TRBV20-1 with TRBJ1-1; TRBD1 agrees at 7 bases. The junction had 7 bases not matched to a gene; V was cut back by 2 bases and J by 7 bases. This CDR3 is 13 amino acids long. CDR1 and CDR2 from the germline V gene are DFQATT and SNEGSKA (reference sequence). CDR3 nucleotides: TGCAGTGCTAGAAGAGGGGGCGGACTTGAAGCTTTCTTT. It encodes CSARRGGGLEAFF.

At least ten counts were recorded for this clonotype. The chain joins TRBV5-6 to TRBJ2-1; 12 positions agree with TRBD2. In germline, CDR1 is SGHDT, CDR2 YYEEEE. The ends lost 0 bases at V and 6 bases at J; junction bases unmatched: 4. CDR3 size: 16 residues. This CDR3 reads CASSLDLAGGRNEQFF. Written as DNA, the CDR3 is TGTGCCAGCAGCTTGGACCTAGCGGGAGGGCGCAATGAGCAGTTCTTC.

The genes are TRBV29-1 and TRBJ2-3; D gene unclear. Per the germline V gene, CDR1 is SQVTM and CDR2 is ANQGSEA. The CDR3 is 13 amino acids. V lost 7 bases and J lost 3, with 14 bases in between. CDR3 amino acids: CSATIPETDTQYF. DNA for the CDR3: TGCAGCGCCACAATTCCGGAGACAGATACGCAGTATTTT.

This clonotype was observed a few times. This rearrangement joins TRBV27 to TRBJ2-3; D is unclear. The CDR3 runs to 15 residues. Germline V gene data show CDR1 as MNHEY and CDR2 as SMNVEV (reference sequence). V was clipped by 3 bases and J by 0 bases, with 10 bases between them. The chain's CDR3 is CASSLAQTSTDTQYF. CDR3 bases: TGTGCCAGCAGTTTGGCTCAGACTAGCACAGATACGCAGTATTTT.

There are many counts of this clonotype. The CDR3 DNA reads TGTGCCAGCAGCATGCCGGGACTAGCGACTGAGCAGTTCTTC. Its protein is CASSMPGLATEQFF. The chain is built from TRBV9 and TRBJ2-1; 10 nucleotides line up with TRBD2. J was trimmed by 9 bases and V by 4 bases; bases with no gene match: 7. The CDR3 length is 14 residues. CDR1 and CDR2 from the germline V gene are SGDLS and YYNGEE.